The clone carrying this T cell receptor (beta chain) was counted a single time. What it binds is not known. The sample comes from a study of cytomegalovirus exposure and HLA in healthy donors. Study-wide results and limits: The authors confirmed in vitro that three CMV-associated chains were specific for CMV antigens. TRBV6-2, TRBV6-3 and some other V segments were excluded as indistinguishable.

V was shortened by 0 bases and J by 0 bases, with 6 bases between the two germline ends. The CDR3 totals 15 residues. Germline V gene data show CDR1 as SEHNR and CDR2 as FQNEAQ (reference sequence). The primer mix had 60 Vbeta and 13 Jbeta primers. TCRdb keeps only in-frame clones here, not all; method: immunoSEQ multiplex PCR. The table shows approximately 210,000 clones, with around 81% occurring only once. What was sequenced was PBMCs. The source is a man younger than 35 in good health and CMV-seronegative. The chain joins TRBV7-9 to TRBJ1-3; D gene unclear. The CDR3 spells CASSLARSSGNTIYF. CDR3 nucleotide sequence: TGTGCCAGCAGCTTAGCGAGGAGCTCTGGAAACACCATATATTTT.